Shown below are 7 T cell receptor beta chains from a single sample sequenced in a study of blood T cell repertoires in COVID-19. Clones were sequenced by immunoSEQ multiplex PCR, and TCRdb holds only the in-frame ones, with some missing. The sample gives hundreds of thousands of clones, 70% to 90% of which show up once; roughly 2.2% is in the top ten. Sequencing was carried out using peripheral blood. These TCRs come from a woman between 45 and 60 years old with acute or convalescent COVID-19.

The CDR3 bases are TGTGCCTGGAGTGTTGGGGGCAATGAAGTCGATGAGCAGTTCTTC. This sequence encodes CAWSVGGNEVDEQFF. The V and J genes are TRBV30 and TRBJ2-1; perhaps TRBD1 as D (6 bases). This CDR3 comprises 15 residues. V was shortened by 0 bases and J by 8 bases, with 17 bases between the two germline ends. Germline lookup yields CDR1 GTSNPN and CDR2 SVGIG (reference sequence).

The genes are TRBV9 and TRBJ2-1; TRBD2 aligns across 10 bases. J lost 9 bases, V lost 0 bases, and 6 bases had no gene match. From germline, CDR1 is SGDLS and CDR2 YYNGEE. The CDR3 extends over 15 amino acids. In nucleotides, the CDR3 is TGTGCCAGCAGCGTAGATCCAGCGGGGGGGCCTGAGCAGTTCTTC. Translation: CASSVDPAGGPEQFF.

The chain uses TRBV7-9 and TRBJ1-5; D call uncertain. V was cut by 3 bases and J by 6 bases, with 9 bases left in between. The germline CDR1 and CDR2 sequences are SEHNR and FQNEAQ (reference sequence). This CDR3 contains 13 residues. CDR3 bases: TGTGCCAGCAGCTTTGGAGAACTTCAGCCCCAGCATTTT. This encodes CASSFGELQPQHF. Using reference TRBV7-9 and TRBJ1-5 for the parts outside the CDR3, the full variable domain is DTGVSQNPRHKITKRGQNVTFRCDPISEHNRLYWYRQTLGQGPEFLTYFQNEAQLEKSRLLSDRFSAERPKGSFSTLEIQRTEQGDSAMYLCASSFGELQPQHFGDGTRLSIL.

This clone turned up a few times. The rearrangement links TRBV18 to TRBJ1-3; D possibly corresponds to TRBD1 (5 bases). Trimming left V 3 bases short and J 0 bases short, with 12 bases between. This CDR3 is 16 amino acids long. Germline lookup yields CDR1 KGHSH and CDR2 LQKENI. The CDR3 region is CASSPTFDSSGNTIYF. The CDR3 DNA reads TGTGCCAGCTCACCGACTTTCGACAGCTCTGGAAACACCATATATTTT.

CDR3 loop: CASSTHLDRAFSGANVLTF. CDR3 in DNA: TGTGCCAGCAGCACACACCTGGACAGGGCATTTTCTGGGGCCAACGTCCTGACTTTC. The J gene is TRBJ2-6, the V gene TRBV9; 8 bases fit TRBD1. The CDR3 is made up of 19 amino acids. Germline assignment: CDR1 SGDLS and CDR2 YYNGEE. V lost 4 bases to trimming and J lost 1 base; unmatched junction nucleotides: 13. Filled out from reference TRBV9 and TRBJ2-6, the complete variable domain reads DSGVTQTPKHLITATGQRVTLRCSPRSGDLSVYWYQQSLDQGLQFLIQYYNGEERAKGNILERFSAQQFPDLHSELNLSSLELGDSALYFCASSTHLDRAFSGANVLTFGAGSRLTVL.

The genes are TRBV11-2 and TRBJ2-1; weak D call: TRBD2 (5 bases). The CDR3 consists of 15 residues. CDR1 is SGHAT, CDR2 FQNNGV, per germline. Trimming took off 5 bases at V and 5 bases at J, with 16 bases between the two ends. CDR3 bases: TGTGCCAGCAGCGCGATGGGTCTCGGGGACAATGAGCAGTTCTTC. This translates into CASSAMGLGDNEQFF.

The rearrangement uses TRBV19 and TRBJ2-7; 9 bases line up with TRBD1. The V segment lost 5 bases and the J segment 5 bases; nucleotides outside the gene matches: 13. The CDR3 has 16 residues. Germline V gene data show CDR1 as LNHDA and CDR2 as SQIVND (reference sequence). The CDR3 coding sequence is TGTGCCAGTAGTTTGTCATCCGGGACAGGGTCCCACGAGCAGTACTTC. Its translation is CASSLSSGTGSHEQYF.